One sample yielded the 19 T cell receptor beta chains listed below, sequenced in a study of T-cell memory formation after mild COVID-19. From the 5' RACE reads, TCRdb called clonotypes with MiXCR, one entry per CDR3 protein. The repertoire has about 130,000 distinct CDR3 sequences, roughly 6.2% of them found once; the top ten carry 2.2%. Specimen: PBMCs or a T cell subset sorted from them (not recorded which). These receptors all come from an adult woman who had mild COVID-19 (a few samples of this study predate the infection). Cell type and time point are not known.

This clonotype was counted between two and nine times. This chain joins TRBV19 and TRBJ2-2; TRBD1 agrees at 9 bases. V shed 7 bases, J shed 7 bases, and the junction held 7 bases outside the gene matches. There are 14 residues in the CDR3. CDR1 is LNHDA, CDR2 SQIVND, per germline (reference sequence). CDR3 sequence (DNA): TGTGCCAGTAACCCCGGACAGGGGATCGGGGAGCTGTTTTTT. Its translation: CASNPGQGIGELFF. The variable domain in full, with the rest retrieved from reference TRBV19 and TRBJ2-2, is DGGITQSPKYLFRKEGQNVTLSCEQNLNHDAMYWYRQDPGQGLRLIYYSQIVNDFQKGDIAEGYSVSREKKESFPLTVTSAQKNPTAFYLCASNPGQGIGELFFGEGSRLTVL.

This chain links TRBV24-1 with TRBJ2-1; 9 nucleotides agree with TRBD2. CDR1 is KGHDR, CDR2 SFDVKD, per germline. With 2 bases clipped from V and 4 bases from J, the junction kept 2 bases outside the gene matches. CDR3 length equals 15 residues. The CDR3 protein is CATSDSTSGYNEQFF. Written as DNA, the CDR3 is TGTGCCACCAGTGATTCTACTAGCGGGTACAATGAGCAGTTCTTC.

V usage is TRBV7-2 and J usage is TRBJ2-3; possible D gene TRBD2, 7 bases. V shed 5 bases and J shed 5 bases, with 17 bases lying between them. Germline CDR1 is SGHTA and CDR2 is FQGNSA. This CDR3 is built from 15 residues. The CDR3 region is CASSRGGGSGDTQYF. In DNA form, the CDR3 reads TGTGCCAGCAGCCGAGGCGGGGGCAGTGGAGATACGCAGTATTTT.

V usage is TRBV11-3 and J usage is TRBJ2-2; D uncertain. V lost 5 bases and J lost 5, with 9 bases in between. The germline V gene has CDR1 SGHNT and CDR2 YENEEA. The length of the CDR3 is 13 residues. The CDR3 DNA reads TGTGCCAGCAGCCCGGTTCCAACCGGGGAGCTGTTTTTT. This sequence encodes CASSPVPTGELFF. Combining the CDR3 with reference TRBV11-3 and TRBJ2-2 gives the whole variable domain EAGVVQSPRYKIIEKKQPVAFWCNPISGHNTLYWYLQNLGQGPELLIRYENEEAVDDSQLPKDRFSAERLKGVDSTLKIQPAELGDSAVYLCASSPVPTGELFFGEGSRLTVL.

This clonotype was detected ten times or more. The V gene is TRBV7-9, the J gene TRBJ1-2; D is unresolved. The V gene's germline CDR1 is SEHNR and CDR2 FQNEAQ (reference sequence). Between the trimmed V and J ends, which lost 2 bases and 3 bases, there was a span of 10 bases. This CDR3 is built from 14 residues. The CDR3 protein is CASSLRAADYGYTF. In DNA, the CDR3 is TGTGCCAGCAGCTTACGGGCGGCGGACTATGGCTACACCTTC.

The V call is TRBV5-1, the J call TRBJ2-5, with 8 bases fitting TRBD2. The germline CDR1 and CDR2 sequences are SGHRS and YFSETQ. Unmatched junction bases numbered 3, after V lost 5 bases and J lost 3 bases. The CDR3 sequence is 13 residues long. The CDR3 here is CASRISGEETQYF. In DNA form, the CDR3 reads TGCGCCAGCAGAATTAGCGGGGAAGAGACCCAGTACTTC.

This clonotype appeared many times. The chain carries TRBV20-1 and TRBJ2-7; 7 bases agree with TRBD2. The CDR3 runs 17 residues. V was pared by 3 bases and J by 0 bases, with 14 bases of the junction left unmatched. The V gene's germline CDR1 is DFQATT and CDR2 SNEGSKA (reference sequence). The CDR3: CSASGRGASGSSYEQYF. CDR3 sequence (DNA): TGCAGTGCTAGCGGCCGGGGAGCTAGCGGAAGCTCCTACGAGCAGTACTTC.

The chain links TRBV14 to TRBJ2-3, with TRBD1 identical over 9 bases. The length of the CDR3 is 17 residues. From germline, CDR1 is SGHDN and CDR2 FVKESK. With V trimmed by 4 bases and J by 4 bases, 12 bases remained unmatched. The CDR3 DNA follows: TGTGCCAGCAGCCCCCACCGCGGGACAGGGACGCCAGATACGCAGTATTTT. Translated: CASSPHRGTGTPDTQYF.

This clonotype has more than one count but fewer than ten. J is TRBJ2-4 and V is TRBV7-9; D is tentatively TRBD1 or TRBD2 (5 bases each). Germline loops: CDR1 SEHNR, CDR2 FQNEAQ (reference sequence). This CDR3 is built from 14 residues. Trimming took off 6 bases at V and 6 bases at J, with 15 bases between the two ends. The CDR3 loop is CASSPGTPINIQYF. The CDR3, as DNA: TGTGCCAGCAGTCCCGGGACGCCAATAAACATTCAGTACTTC. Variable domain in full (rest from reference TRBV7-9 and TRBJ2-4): DTGVSQNPRHKITKRGQNVTFRCDPISEHNRLYWYRQTLGQGPEFLTYFQNEAQLEKSRLLSDRFSAERPKGSFSTLEIQRTEQGDSAMYLCASSPGTPINIQYFGAGTRLSVL.

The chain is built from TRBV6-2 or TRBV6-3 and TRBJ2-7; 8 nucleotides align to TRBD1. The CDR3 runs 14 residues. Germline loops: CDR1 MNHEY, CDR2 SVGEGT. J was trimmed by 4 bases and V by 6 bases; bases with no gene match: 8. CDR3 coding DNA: TGTGCCAGCAGGGACAGGGCAGGGTCATACGAGCAGTACTTC. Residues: CASRDRAGSYEQYF.

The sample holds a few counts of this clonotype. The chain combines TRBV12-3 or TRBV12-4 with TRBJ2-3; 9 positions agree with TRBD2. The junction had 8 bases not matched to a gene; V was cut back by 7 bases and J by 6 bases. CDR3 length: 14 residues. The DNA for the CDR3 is TGTGCCAGCACTCTGGGACTAGCAGGCGATACGCAGTATTTT. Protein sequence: CASTLGLAGDTQYF.

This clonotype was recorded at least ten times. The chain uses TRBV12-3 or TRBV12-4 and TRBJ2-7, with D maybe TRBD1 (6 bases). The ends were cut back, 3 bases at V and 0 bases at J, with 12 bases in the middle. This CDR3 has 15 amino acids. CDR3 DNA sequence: TGTGCCAGCAGTTTTGACAGGCTATTCTCCTACGAGCAGTACTTC. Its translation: CASSFDRLFSYEQYF.

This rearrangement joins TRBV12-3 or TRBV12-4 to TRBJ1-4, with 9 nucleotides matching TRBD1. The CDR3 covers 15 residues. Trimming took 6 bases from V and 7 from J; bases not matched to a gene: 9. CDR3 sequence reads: CASRSPGTGSEKLFF. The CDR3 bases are TGTGCCAGCAGGTCCCCCGGGACAGGGAGTGAAAAACTGTTTTTT.

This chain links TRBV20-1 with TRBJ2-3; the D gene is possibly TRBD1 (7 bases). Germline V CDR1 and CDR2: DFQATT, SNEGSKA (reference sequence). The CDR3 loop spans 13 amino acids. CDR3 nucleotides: TGCAGCGCCCAGGGGGGTATTAGGGATACGCAGTATTTT. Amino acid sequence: CSAQGGIRDTQYF.

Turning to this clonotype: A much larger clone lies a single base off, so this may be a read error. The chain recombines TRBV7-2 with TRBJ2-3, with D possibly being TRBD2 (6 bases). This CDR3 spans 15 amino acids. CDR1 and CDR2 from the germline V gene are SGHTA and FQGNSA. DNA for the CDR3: TGTGCCAGCAGGAAGGGGACTCCTTTCGTAGATACGAAGTATTTT. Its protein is CASRKGTPFVDTKYF.

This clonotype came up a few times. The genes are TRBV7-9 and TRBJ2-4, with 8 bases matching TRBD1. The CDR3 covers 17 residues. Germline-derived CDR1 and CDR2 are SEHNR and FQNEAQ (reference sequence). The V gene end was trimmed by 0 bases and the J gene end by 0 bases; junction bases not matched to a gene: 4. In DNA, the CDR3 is TGTGCCAGCAGCTTAGCGCAGGGGGCCGTAGCCAAAAACATTCAGTACTTC. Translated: CASSLAQGAVAKNIQYF. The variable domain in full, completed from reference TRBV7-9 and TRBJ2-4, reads DTGVSQNPRHKITKRGQNVTFRCDPISEHNRLYWYRQTLGQGPEFLTYFQNEAQLEKSRLLSDRFSAERPKGSFSTLEIQRTEQGDSAMYLCASSLAQGAVAKNIQYFGAGTRLSVL.

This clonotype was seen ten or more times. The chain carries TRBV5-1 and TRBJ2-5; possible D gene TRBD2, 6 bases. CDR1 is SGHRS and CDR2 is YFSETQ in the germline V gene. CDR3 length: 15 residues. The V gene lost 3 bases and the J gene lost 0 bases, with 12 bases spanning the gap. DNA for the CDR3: TGCGCCAGCAGCTCGGGACTTTCGTACCAAGAGACCCAGTACTTC. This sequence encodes CASSSGLSYQETQYF. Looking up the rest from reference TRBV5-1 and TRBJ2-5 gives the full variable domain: KAGVTQTPRYLIKTRGQQVTLSCSPISGHRSVSWYQQTPGQGLQFLFEYFSETQRNKGNFPGRFSGRQFSNSRSEMNVSTLELGDSALYLCASSSGLSYQETQYFGPGTRLLVL.

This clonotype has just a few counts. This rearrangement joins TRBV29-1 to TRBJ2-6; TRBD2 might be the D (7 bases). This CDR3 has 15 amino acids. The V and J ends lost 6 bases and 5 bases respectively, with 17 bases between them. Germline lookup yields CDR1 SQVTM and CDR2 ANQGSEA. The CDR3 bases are TGCAGCGTCAAGGGGGGGGGCTCCAGGGCCAACGTCCTGACTTTC. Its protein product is CSVKGGGSRANVLTF. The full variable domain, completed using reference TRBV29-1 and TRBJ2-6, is SAVISQKPSRDICQRGTSLTIQCQVDSQVTMMFWYRQQPGQSLTLIATANQGSEATYESGFVIDKFPISRPNLTFSTLTVSNMSPEDSSIYLCSVKGGGSRANVLTFGAGSRLTVL.

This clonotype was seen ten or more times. CDR3 nucleotides: TGCGCCAGCAGCTTGGCGACAGGGGGCGCGGGCACAGATACGCAGTATTTT. It specifies CASSLATGGAGTDTQYF. This chain uses TRBV5-1 with TRBJ2-3; 10 bases are shared with TRBD1. Germline V gene lookup returns CDR1 SGHRS and CDR2 YFSETQ. The CDR3 runs to 17 residues. After removal of 0 bases from V and 1 base from J, the junction contained 5 bases not matched to a gene.